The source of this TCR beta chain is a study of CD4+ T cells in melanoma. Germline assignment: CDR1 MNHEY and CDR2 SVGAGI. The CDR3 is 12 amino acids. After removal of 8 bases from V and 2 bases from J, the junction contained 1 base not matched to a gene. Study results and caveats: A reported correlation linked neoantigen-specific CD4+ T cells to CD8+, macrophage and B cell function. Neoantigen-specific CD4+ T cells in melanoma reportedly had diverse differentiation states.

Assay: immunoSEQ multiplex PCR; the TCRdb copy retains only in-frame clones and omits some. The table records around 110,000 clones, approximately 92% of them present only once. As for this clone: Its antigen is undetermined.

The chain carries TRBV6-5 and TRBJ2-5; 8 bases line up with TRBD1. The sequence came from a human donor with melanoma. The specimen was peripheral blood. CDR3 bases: TGTGCCAGCCGGGACAGGCAAGAGACCCAGTACTTC. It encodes CASRDRQETQYF.